This T cell receptor beta chain was identified in a study of Graves' ophthalmopathy and Graves' hyperthyroidism. Amplification targeted the TCR beta CDR3 regions, with RNA transcripts as the source material. RT-PCR with HTBI primers came first, then second-round multiplex PCR. MiXCR, run by TCRdb on the multiplex PCR reads, gives a single entry per CDR3 protein. Of 500,000 to 700,000 distinct CDR3 sequences listed, less than 45% are singletons. The CDR3 is made up of 13 amino acids. The germline V gene has CDR1 GTSNPN and CDR2 SVGIG (reference sequence). V was shortened by 0 bases and J by 8 bases, with 13 bases between the two germline ends.

Specimen: peripheral blood or thyroid tissue (not recorded which). V usage is TRBV30 and J usage is TRBJ1-2; tentatively, D is TRBD1 (6 bases). The TCR originated in an adult man with Graves' hyperthyroidism. The DNA of the CDR3 is TGTGCCTGGAGTGTTACAGGGAGAGAAGGCTACACCTTC. Encoded protein: CAWSVTGREGYTF.